The TCR beta chain under discussion was sequenced for a study of T cell repertoires in cytomegalovirus infection (dated by TCRdb to between 2019 and 2020). Regarding the research as a whole: The peptide stimulations were aimed at well-studied HLA-B-restricted epitopes as well as recently identified HLA-C-restricted CMV epitopes, whose presentation resists viral immunomodulation. Because public TCR beta signatures pointed to carriage of CMV infection together with the matching HLA type, the HLA type of each donor mattered for the analysis.

A note on this clonotype: No cognate antigen has been identified for it. Base qualities are not provided; no much larger clone lies one nucleotide away.

The treatment or condition label, read with the paper, signifies: in vitro stimulation with specific CMV peptide epitopes to enrich CMV-specific T cells. General study outcomes and caveats: In both this cohort and an independent cohort of 352 donors, the cumulative frequency of public TCR beta family members distinguished carriers of CMV infection plus the relevant HLA type. In the ex vivo response, HLA-C-restricted CMV-specific TCR beta clonotypes were dominant, and in two of eight donors the single most frequent clonotype came from this HLA-C-restricted group.

V and J lose 2 bases and 5 bases, and a span of 14 bases separates them. Taken from cysteine to phenylalanine, the CDR3 has 15 residues. The DNA shown is the 45-base CDR3, in frame from base 1. CDR1 and CDR2 (MNHEY, SVGEGT) derive from the germline V gene. The instrument given in TCRdb is Illumina HiSeq 1500. TCRdb reran the public reads through fastp at Q25 and MiXCR, keeping productive beta chains. For every CDR3 protein sequence, its rows merge into one entry that carries the most common genes and DNA. The sample profile shows nearly 700,000 distinct CDR3 sequences; 30% to 40% of them were found once. The leading ten clones occupy 18% of the sample.

The rearrangement joined TRBV6-2 or TRBV6-3 to TRBJ2-3; the D region possibly corresponds to TRBD2 (6 bases align). The sequences come from cultured PBMCs, collected from culture after CMV antigen stimulation. This clonotype originated in a human donor in good health (CMV status not recorded). Some clones in this sample may be carry-over from other donors' samples. The CDR3 corresponds to CASSYQDRELDTQYF. DNA sequence: TGTGCCAGCAGTTACCAAGATCGGGAGTTAGATACGCAGTATTTT.